This paragraph reports one T cell receptor beta chain. Its antigen is not yet known. Per-base qualities were not stored, and no clone one base away is much larger. This specimen comes from a study of blood T cell repertoires in COVID-19 (TCRdb year 2020). Context from the whole study: Samples covering the acute and convalescent phases of COVID-19 were provided by collaborators in the United States, Italy and Spain. The prospective study material was composed of cDNA or gDNA derived from T cells, B-cell-depleted T cells, or PBMCs. Deeply sampled blood TCRbeta repertoires from subjects exposed to, actively infected with, or recovered from COVID-19 were included in the dataset. The repertoires were released in a freely available public database meant as a resource for research on the immune response to SARS-CoV-2. Samples were obtained from the ongoing ImmuneRACE study (first 160 participants) and from about 1,300 subjects provided by 6 global collaborators. A de-identified subject ID, COVID-19 status, age in years and sex were almost always included in the sample metadata. Where available, HLA class I and class II types were obtained from metadata supplied by the sample provider rather than from assay-based typing.

TCRbeta CDR3 regions were amplified from genomic DNA by means of the immunoSEQ Assay, a bias-controlled multiplex PCR. Regarding the original processing steps: The number of nucleated cells in each sample was estimated by amplification of reference gene primers within the assay. To quantify the absolute abundance of each unique TCRbeta CDR3 rearrangement, sequence reads were collapsed and filtered. For each sample, productive Simpson clonality was calculated by taking the square root of Simpson's diversity index across productive rearrangements. TCRdb's version of the immuneACCESS table is confined to in-frame rearrangements and falls short of the full clone set. An unresolved V gene accounts for under half of the shortfall where checked; the remainder is of unknown origin. V and J calls and clone size are as listed in that table; D and trimming were resolved from the DNA. Within this sample are 40,000 to 60,000 clones, with around 79% of them counted one time only. Of the sample, 25% falls within the top ten clones.

Inclusive of the bounding cysteine and phenylalanine, the CDR3 is 14 residues long. Just the 42-base CDR3 DNA is kept, in frame starting at base 1. For CDR1 and CDR2, the germline V gene (reference sequence) lists MNHEY and SMNVEV. V lost 7 bases and J lost 0 bases; the stretch between them is 12 bases long. Each collaborating institution followed its own protocols to collect whole blood in K2EDTA tubes. For TCRbeta analysis, collaborator samples were shipped as frozen whole blood, as isolated PBMCs, or as DNA extracted from either sample type. The paper as a whole reports these results and caveats: The amount of clinical and demographic metadata varied by source and participant and was provided uncurated.

The sample taken for sequencing was peripheral blood. This chain is built from TRBV27 and TRBJ1-1, and the D gene may be TRBD1, 5 bases matching. The receptor was isolated from a man in his sixties or seventies with acute or convalescent COVID-19. The base sequence is TGTGCCAGCATACAGCAGGGAATGAACACTGAAGCTTTCTTT. Its protein is CASIQQGMNTEAFF.